The entry below gives a single T cell receptor (beta chain) sequence along with its context. Each CDR3 protein is one row after TCRdb ran MiXCR on the RT-PCR reads. This table has approximately 500,000 distinct CDR3 sequences, approximately 24% appearing once. This sample is part of a study of response to subunit inactivated influenza vaccine. The V end lost 0 bases, the J end lost 7 bases, and 11 bases lay between the germline ends. The CDR3 extends over 15 amino acids. Germline loops: CDR1 SGDLS, CDR2 YYNGEE. In addition, the sample was reused for a study of T cells expressing NK-cell markers. That work contributes: Making the TCR beta cDNA relied on 5'RACE template switching with UMIs. Investigators obtained TCR beta repertoires from sorted CD3+CD56+NKG2C+, CD3+CD56+NKG2C- and CD3+CD56-NKG2C+ T cells. The eight sequenced donors comprised seven who were HCMV-seropositive and one who was seronegative. In roughly 6 donors, dominant CD3+CD56+NKG2C+ clones formed roughly 1.0-7.5% of CD8+ cells. One observes that, in a handful of donors, these clonotypes were also the leading ones within the CD3+CD56-NKG2C+ fraction.

V gene TRBV9 combines with J gene TRBJ1-6; maybe TRBD1 (6 bases). The sequences come from CD4+ T cells sorted from PBMCs, collected about 12 days after vaccination. This clonotype originated in a man aged 45-60 years who received an inactivated influenza vaccine. The CDR3 reads CASSVGGGRNSPLHF. CDR3 DNA: TGTGCCAGCAGCGTAGGCGGGGGGCGGAATTCACCCCTCCACTTT.